Detailed here is one T cell receptor (beta chain). This specimen belongs to a study of cytomegalovirus exposure and HLA in healthy donors. Primers included in the PCR were 60 Vbeta and 13 Jbeta primers. Measured with immunoSEQ multiplex PCR; TCRdb has only the in-frame clones, and not every one. The sample records under 200,000 clones, around three quarters being singletons. This CDR3 is 14 amino acids long. From germline, CDR1 is SEHNR and CDR2 FQNEAQ (reference sequence). The V and J ends lost 3 bases and 7 bases, in that order; junction bases with no gene match: 5. The sequence came from a woman between 25 and 40 years old in good health and CMV-seronegative. The chain couples TRBV7-9 to TRBJ1-4; TRBD1 aligns across 7 bases. Sequenced: PBMCs. CDR3 protein: CASSFMTGSEKLFF. The CDR3 DNA sequence: TGTGCCAGCAGCTTTATGACAGGGTCTGAAAAACTGTTTTTT.